This entry describes one T cell receptor (beta chain). The sample originates from a study of blood T cell repertoires in COVID-19. Study in general: Acute and convalescent COVID-19 samples came from the United States, Italy and Spain. T cells, B-cell-depleted T cells, or PBMCs supplied cDNA or gDNA.

Clones were read by immunoSEQ multiplex PCR, and TCRdb kept only the in-frame ones, dropping some. The sample contains some 150,000 clones, about 86% of which appear only once. The CDR3 is made up of 14 amino acids. The V gene end was trimmed by 7 bases and the J gene end by 4 bases; junction bases not matched to a gene: 7. Germline V gene lookup returns CDR1 ENHRY and CDR2 SYGVKD. The V and J genes are TRBV10-3 and TRBJ1-1, with 9 bases identical to TRBD1. The origin of this receptor is a man between 65 and 80 years old with acute or convalescent COVID-19. Sequenced sample: peripheral blood. As DNA, the CDR3 is TGTGCCATCACCCGGGACAGGGATGGCACTGAAGCTTTCTTT. It yields the protein CAITRDRDGTEAFF.